In this sample, the clone carrying this T cell receptor (beta chain) turned up many times. Each cDNA molecule carried a unique molecular identifier. TCRdb ran MiXCR on the 5' RACE reads and lists one entry per CDR3 protein. The repertoire has about 55,000 distinct CDR3 sequences, 6.6% of them found once; the top ten carry roughly 5.6%. The record originates from a study of early T cells in non-severe SARS-CoV-2 infection. V gave up 4 bases and J gave up 6 bases, with 16 bases separating them. Germline CDR1 reads SGHVS; CDR2 reads FNYEAQ. The CDR3 runs to 15 residues. Material: whole blood, obtained at baseline. This chain uses TRBV7-6 with TRBJ1-5; D perhaps matches TRBD1 (5 bases). This sequence was found in an adult who was a healthcare worker with PCR-confirmed SARS-CoV-2 infection or an uninfected control (not recorded which). CDR3: CASSSTGTAGQPQHF. The CDR3 coding sequence is TGTGCCAGCAGCTCTACCGGGACTGCGGGTCAGCCCCAGCATTTT. The full variable domain, rest sourced from reference TRBV7-6 and TRBJ1-5, is GAGVSQSPRYKVTKRGQDVALRCDPISGHVSLYWYRQALGQGPEFLTYFNYEAQQDKSGLPNDRFSAERPEGSISTLTIQRTEQRDSAMYRCASSSTGTAGQPQHFGDGTRLSIL.